The entry below gives a single TCR beta chain sequence along with its context. Its antigen is not known. The data were obtained in a study of cytomegalovirus exposure and HLA in healthy donors. Turning to the study itself: The same platform was used for the 100 to 150 validation repertoires and the roughly 720 first-cohort repertoires, a later analysis reported.

The data were produced by immunoSEQ multiplex PCR, yet TCRdb's version contains in-frame clones alone and is incomplete. The table shows about 140,000 clones, with 80% to 90% occurring only once. V was clipped by 7 bases and J by 3 bases, with 16 bases between them. The CDR3 is 14 residues long. The germline CDR1 and CDR2 sequences are SGHRS and YFSETQ. Study-level results: Accounts indicate the classifier identified cytomegalovirus status with strong specificity and sensitivity.

Source material: PBMCs. The receptor was derived from a woman aged 25 to 45 in good health and CMV-seronegative. The chain employs TRBV5-1 and TRBJ1-2; D call uncertain. The CDR3 loop reads CASHPGGVDYGYTF. The CDR3 DNA is TGCGCCAGCCACCCGGGCGGGGTGGACTATGGCTACACCTTC. The whole variable domain, filled in from reference TRBV5-1 and TRBJ1-2, reads KAGVTQTPRYLIKTRGQQVTLSCSPISGHRSVSWYQQTPGQGLQFLFEYFSETQRNKGNFPGRFSGRQFSNSRSEMNVSTLELGDSALYLCASHPGGVDYGYTFGSGTRLTVV.